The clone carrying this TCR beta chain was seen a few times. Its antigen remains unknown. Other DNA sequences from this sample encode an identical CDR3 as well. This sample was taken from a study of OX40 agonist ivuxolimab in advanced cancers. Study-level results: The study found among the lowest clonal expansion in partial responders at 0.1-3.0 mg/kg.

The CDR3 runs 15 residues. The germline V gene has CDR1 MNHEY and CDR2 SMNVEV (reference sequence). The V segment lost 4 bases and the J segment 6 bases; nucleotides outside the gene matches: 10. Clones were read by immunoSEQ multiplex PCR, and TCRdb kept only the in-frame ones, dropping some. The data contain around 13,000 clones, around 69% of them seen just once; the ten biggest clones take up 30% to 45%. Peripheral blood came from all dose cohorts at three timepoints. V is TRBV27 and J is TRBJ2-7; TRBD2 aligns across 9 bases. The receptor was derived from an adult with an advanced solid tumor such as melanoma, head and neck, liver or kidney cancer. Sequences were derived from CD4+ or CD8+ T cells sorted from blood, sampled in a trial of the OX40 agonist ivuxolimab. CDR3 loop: CASSWVAGERSEQYF. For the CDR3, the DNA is TGTGCCAGCAGTTGGGTAGCGGGAGAGAGAAGCGAGCAGTACTTC.